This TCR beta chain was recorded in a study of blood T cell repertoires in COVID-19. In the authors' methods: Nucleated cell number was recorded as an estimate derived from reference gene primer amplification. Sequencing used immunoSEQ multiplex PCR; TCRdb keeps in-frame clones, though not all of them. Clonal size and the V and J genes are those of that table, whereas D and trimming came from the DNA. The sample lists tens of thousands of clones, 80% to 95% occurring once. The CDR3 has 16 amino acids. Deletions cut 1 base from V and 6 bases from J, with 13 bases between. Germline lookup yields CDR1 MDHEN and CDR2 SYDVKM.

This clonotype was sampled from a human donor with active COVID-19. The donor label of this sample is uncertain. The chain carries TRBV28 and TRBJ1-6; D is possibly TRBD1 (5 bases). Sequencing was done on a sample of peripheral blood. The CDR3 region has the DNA TGTGCCAGCAGTTTATATTTGGGACTCGGTAATTCACCCCTCCACTTT. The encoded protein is CASSLYLGLGNSPLHF.